The clone carrying this T cell receptor beta chain was recorded only once. What it recognizes is unknown. This sample is drawn from a study of graft-versus-host responses after intestinal transplantation. Study details: Each recipient received anti-thymocyte globulin induction, then tacrolimus and steroids for around 3 years.

Assay: immunoSEQ multiplex PCR; the TCRdb copy retains only in-frame clones and omits some. The sample consists of approximately 110,000 clones, 85% to 95% of them appearing once. The receptor was derived from a human donor who was the organ donor for an intestinal transplant. Here the sequenced sample was unstimulated CD8+ T cells sorted from spleen or lymph node cells, taken before transplant.

CDR3 in amino acids: CASSLERAYSYNEQFF. For the CDR3, the DNA is TGTGCCAGCAGCTTGGAGCGGGCCTACTCCTACAATGAGCAGTTCTTC. This chain uses TRBV11-2 with TRBJ2-1; perhaps TRBD2 as D (6 bases). V lost 3 bases and J lost 0, with 12 bases in between. Germline assignment: CDR1 SGHAT and CDR2 FQNNGV. CDR3 length equals 16 residues.